The clone carrying this T cell receptor (beta chain) has only a few counts. This sample was included in a study of blood T cell repertoires in COVID-19. About the research overall: There were acute and convalescent COVID-19 samples, and they came from the United States, Italy and Spain.

With 3 bases removed from V and 4 bases from J, the gap between germline ends came to 13 bases. Germline V gene lookup returns CDR1 SGHDT and CDR2 YYEEEE. This CDR3 has 14 amino acids. Assay: immunoSEQ multiplex PCR; the TCRdb copy retains only in-frame clones and omits some. The data show roughly 120,000 clones, 85% to 90% seen once. This receptor was obtained from a woman between 50 and 59 years old with acute or convalescent COVID-19. The sequencing input was peripheral blood. V gene TRBV5-6 combines with J gene TRBJ1-2, with D tentatively TRBD1 (6 bases). The CDR3 here is CASSSLQGIYGYTF. The CDR3 DNA sequence: TGTGCCAGCAGCTCCCTACAGGGAATCTATGGCTACACCTTC.